Each of the 25 T cell receptor beta chains below was sequenced from the same sample in a study of T cell responses to AZD1222 COVID-19 vaccine. Measured with immunoSEQ multiplex PCR; TCRdb has only the in-frame clones, and not every one. The sample lists approximately 120,000 clones; less than 90% were seen once. This specimen consisted of peripheral blood, obtained on day 0 of AZD1222 vaccination. These receptors were collected from an adult in good health.

The rearrangement links TRBV6-6 to TRBJ2-6, with D tentatively TRBD1 or TRBD2 (5 bases each). This CDR3 spans 15 amino acids. Germline-derived CDR1 and CDR2 are MNHNY and SVGAGI (reference sequence). The ends were cut back, 6 bases at V and 0 bases at J, with 9 bases in the middle. CDR3 sequence reads: CASSRGLSGANVLTF. In DNA, the CDR3 is TGTGCCAGCAGCCGGGGCCTCTCTGGGGCCAACGTCCTGACTTTC.

The chain is built from TRBV2 and TRBJ1-2, with D hard to call. Germline values: CDR1 SNHLY, CDR2 FYNNEI. This CDR3 is built from 14 residues. V dropped 0 bases and J dropped 5 bases, with 10 bases sitting between them. The CDR3 nucleotides are TGTGCCAGCAGTGAAGCGCAAGCGGGTTATGGCTACACCTTC. This encodes CASSEAQAGYGYTF.

The sample holds one count of this clone. The chain joins TRBV9 to TRBJ2-3, with 7 bases fitting TRBD1. The CDR3 runs 14 residues. With V trimmed by 4 bases and J by 0 bases, 2 bases remained unmatched. Germline CDR1 reads SGDLS; CDR2 reads YYNGEE. DNA for the CDR3: TGTGCCAGCAGCCTCAGGGGGAGCACAGATACGCAGTATTTT. Translating gives CASSLRGSTDTQYF.

J is TRBJ2-7 and V is TRBV5-8; D remains ambiguous. The CDR3 runs to 13 residues. The V end was cut by 3 bases, the J end by 4 bases, with 11 bases between. CDR1 is SGHTS, CDR2 YDEGEE, per germline. The CDR3: CASSYGSTYEQYF. CDR3 nucleotide sequence: TGTGCCAGCAGCTACGGGTCAACTTACGAGCAGTACTTC. The full variable domain, with the rest looked up from reference TRBV5-8 and TRBJ2-7, is EAGVTQSPTHLIKTRGQQATLRCSPISGHTSVYWYQQALGLGLQFLLWYDEGEERNRGNFPPRFSGRQFPNYSSELNVNALELEDSALYLCASSYGSTYEQYFGPGTRLTVT.

The chain recombines TRBV15 with TRBJ1-2, with a possible D match to TRBD1 (5 bases). CDR1 LNHNV and CDR2 YYDKDF come from the germline V gene (reference sequence). CDR3 length: 15 amino acids. The V end was cut by 3 bases, the J end by 6 bases, with 17 bases between. CDR3 residues: CATSRARDDPDGYTF. The CDR3 region has the DNA TGTGCCACCAGCAGGGCACGGGACGATCCGGATGGCTACACCTTC.

The chain couples TRBV2 to TRBJ1-6; 7 bases match TRBD1. This CDR3 is built from 16 residues. Germline V gene data show CDR1 as SNHLY and CDR2 as FYNNEI. After removal of 5 bases from V and 5 bases from J, the junction contained 9 bases not matched to a gene. CDR3 protein: CASSPQGSIDNSPLHF. CDR3 DNA: TGTGCCAGCAGTCCACAGGGGTCGATCGATAATTCACCCCTCCACTTT.

V usage is TRBV19 and J usage is TRBJ2-1, with no clear D. Trimming removed 4 bases at V and 7 bases at J, with 14 bases between. The CDR3 spans 14 residues. The germline V gene encodes CDR1 LNHDA and CDR2 SQIVND (reference sequence). CDR3 sequence: CASSTQRKVNEQFF. CDR3 sequence (DNA): TGTGCCAGTAGTACCCAGCGTAAAGTGAATGAGCAGTTCTTC.

The V and J genes are TRBV10-2 and TRBJ2-5, with D possibly TRBD2 on 5 matching bases. Germline CDR1 reads WSHSY; CDR2 reads SAAADI. The CDR3 has 14 amino acids. The ends were cut back, 9 bases at V and 6 bases at J, with 20 bases in the middle. In nucleotides, the CDR3 is TGCGCCAGTCCAATTTCCACTAGTCAAAAGACCCAGTACTTC. It translates to CASPISTSQKTQYF.

The V and J genes are TRBV7-2 and TRBJ2-1, with 14 nucleotides matching TRBD2. Germline CDR1 reads SGHTA; CDR2 reads FQGNSA. The junction had 11 bases not matched to a gene; V was cut back by 2 bases and J by 8 bases. The length of the CDR3 is 18 residues. CDR3 in amino acids: CASSLTRLAGGPLDEQFF. CDR3 DNA: TGTGCCAGCAGCTTAACCCGACTAGCGGGAGGGCCTTTAGATGAGCAGTTCTTC.

The rearrangement joins TRBV4-3 to TRBJ1-6; 8 bases agree with TRBD1. The CDR3 is 14 amino acids. Germline assignment: CDR1 LGHNA and CDR2 YSLEER. J was trimmed by 10 bases and V by 4 bases; bases with no gene match: 6. The CDR3 reads CASSRDRGGSPLHF. The CDR3 bases are TGCGCCAGCAGCCGAGACAGGGGAGGGTCACCCCTCCACTTT.

The chain is built from TRBV3-1 (or the pseudogene TRBV3-2) and TRBJ2-3; TRBD1 might be the D (5 bases). CDR1 is LGHDT and CDR2 is YNNKEL in the germline V gene (reference sequence). V lost 3 bases, J lost 6 bases, and 7 bases lay in between. The CDR3 spans 12 residues. CDR3 region: CASSQGPDTQYF. The CDR3 region has the DNA TGTGCCAGCAGCCAGGGGCCCGATACGCAGTATTTT.

This chain connects TRBV9 to TRBJ2-3; 8 bases fit TRBD2. Germline-derived CDR1 and CDR2 are SGDLS and YYNGEE. The CDR3 has 16 amino acids. With 4 bases clipped from V and 4 bases from J, the junction kept 11 bases outside the gene matches. CDR3 loop: CASSPSSGLAADTQYF. In nucleotides, the CDR3 is TGTGCCAGCAGCCCCTCCTCTGGACTAGCAGCAGATACGCAGTATTTT.

This chain joins TRBV12-3 or TRBV12-4 and TRBJ2-7; D call uncertain. The CDR3 has 11 amino acids. The V end was cut by 0 bases, the J end by 6 bases, with 3 bases between. The CDR3 DNA sequence: TGTGCCAGCAGTTTAGCGGCCGAGCAGTACTTC. Amino acids: CASSLAAEQYF.

The V and J genes are TRBV29-1 and TRBJ1-1; 11 positions agree with TRBD1. This CDR3 spans 17 amino acids. From germline, CDR1 is SQVTM and CDR2 ANQGSEA. The J segment lost 0 bases and the V segment lost 5 bases, leaving 11 bases of the junction unmatched. CDR3 sequence: CSVHGGTGGSLNTEAFF. The CDR3 DNA is TGCAGCGTTCACGGCGGGACAGGGGGTAGTTTGAACACTGAAGCTTTCTTT.

V usage is TRBV5-5 and J usage is TRBJ1-2; D not certain. The CDR3 extends over 15 amino acids. Germline V gene lookup returns CDR1 SGHKS and CDR2 YYEKEE (reference sequence). V shed 4 bases and J shed 2 bases, with 15 bases lying between them. The CDR3, as DNA: TGTGCCAGCAGCCCGGAGGCAGCTAGGAACTATGGCTACACCTTC. Translation: CASSPEAARNYGYTF.

The chain combines TRBV2 with TRBJ2-3, with D perhaps given as TRBD1 or TRBD2 (7 bases each). V shed 6 bases and J shed 2 bases, with 12 bases lying between them. CDR3 length: 14 amino acids. CDR1 and CDR2 (germline): SNHLY, FYNNEI. The DNA of the CDR3 is TGTGCCAGCAGGACAGGGAGGGCCACAGATACGCAGTATTTT. Residues: CASRTGRATDTQYF.

The chain has TRBV18 and TRBJ2-7, with 11 bases that match TRBD1. V lost 0 bases, J lost 2 bases, and 0 bases stayed unmatched. The V gene's germline CDR1 is KGHSH and CDR2 LQKENI. The CDR3 contains 15 residues. The DNA of the CDR3 is TGTGCCAGCTCACCACCGGGACAGGGGGCCTACGAGCAGTACTTC. This sequence encodes CASSPPGQGAYEQYF.

A few counts support this clone. The rearrangement joins TRBV3-1 (or the pseudogene TRBV3-2) to TRBJ1-6, with TRBD1 as a possible D gene (6 bases). CDR1 and CDR2 from the germline V gene are LGHDT and YNNKEL (reference sequence). This CDR3 is 15 amino acids long. V dropped 3 bases and J dropped 7 bases, with 13 bases sitting between them. CDR3 sequence reads: CASSQERTANSPLHF. The DNA of the CDR3 is TGTGCCAGCAGCCAGGAAAGGACAGCCAATTCACCCCTCCACTTT.

The V and J genes are TRBV9 and TRBJ1-1, with D perhaps TRBD1 (5 bases). Germline CDR1 and CDR2: SGDLS and YYNGEE. V lost 0 bases and J 1 base, leaving 28 bases between the germline ends. This CDR3 region has 21 residues. This CDR3 reads CASSVGYRGSPLTTRNTEAFF. CDR3 DNA: TGTGCCAGCAGCGTAGGGTACCGGGGGAGCCCTCTGACAACTCGGAACACTGAAGCTTTCTTT.

This clone was observed a handful of times. This rearrangement joins TRBV19 to TRBJ1-2; 7 bases are a match to TRBD1. Germline V gene lookup returns CDR1 LNHDA and CDR2 SQIVND (reference sequence). The CDR3 runs to 15 residues. Losses at the gene ends were 6 bases for V and 5 bases for J; bases not matched to a gene: 12. The chain's CDR3 is CASSETGAYSYGYTF. The DNA for the CDR3 is TGTGCCAGTAGCGAAACAGGGGCCTATTCGTATGGCTACACCTTC.

The V call is TRBV5-1, the J call TRBJ1-2, with D possibly matching TRBD1 (6 bases). The germline V and J ends were trimmed by 4 bases and 4 bases, with 14 bases remaining between them. The CDR3 is 14 residues long. CDR1 and CDR2 (germline): SGHRS, YFSETQ. CDR3 sequence reads: CASSLRQGTYGYTF. CDR3 bases: TGCGCCAGCAGCCTGAGGCAGGGGACCTATGGCTACACCTTC. Using reference TRBV5-1 and TRBJ1-2 for the parts outside the CDR3, the full variable domain is KAGVTQTPRYLIKTRGQQVTLSCSPISGHRSVSWYQQTPGQGLQFLFEYFSETQRNKGNFPGRFSGRQFSNSRSEMNVSTLELGDSALYLCASSLRQGTYGYTFGSGTRLTVV.

The rearrangement links TRBV30 to TRBJ1-2; D perhaps matches TRBD1 (6 bases). CDR3 length: 14 residues. The V end lost 7 bases, the J end lost 0 bases, and 15 bases lay between the germline ends. In germline, CDR1 is GTSNPN, CDR2 SVGIG (reference sequence). CDR3 sequence (DNA): TGTGCCTTCCAACGGGGGCGGGCTAACTATGGCTACACCTTC. Encoded protein: CAFQRGRANYGYTF.

V usage is TRBV14 and J usage is TRBJ2-1; TRBD2 aligns across 13 bases. The CDR3 loop spans 19 amino acids. J gave up 4 bases and V 0 bases, and 9 bases lay outside the gene matches. Germline CDR1 is SGHDN and CDR2 is FVKESK. The CDR3 is CASSQDKLAGGPRYNEQFF. CDR3 bases: TGTGCCAGCAGCCAAGATAAACTAGCGGGGGGGCCTAGGTACAATGAGCAGTTCTTC.

The chain employs TRBV7-8 and TRBJ2-7; 11 nucleotides align to TRBD2. Germline assignment: CDR1 SGHVS and CDR2 FQNEAQ. The CDR3 is made up of 16 amino acids. V lost 5 bases, J lost 4 bases, and 10 bases stayed unmatched. The CDR3 reads CASSPWPSGRKYEQYF. CDR3 nucleotides: TGTGCCAGCAGCCCATGGCCTAGCGGGAGGAAGTACGAGCAGTACTTC.

This clone is a singleton in its sample. V usage is TRBV9 and J usage is TRBJ2-3; D is undetermined. With 4 bases removed from V and 0 bases from J, the gap between germline ends came to 12 bases. This CDR3 is built from 15 residues. Germline CDR1 reads SGDLS; CDR2 reads YYNGEE. The DNA of the CDR3 is TGTGCCAGCAGCCCCCAGCATAGGAGCACAGATACGCAGTATTTT. It encodes CASSPQHRSTDTQYF.